The 24 T cell receptor beta chains given below trace back to one sample, sequenced in a study of regulatory T cells in long-lasting Graves disease. Documented time point: newly diagnosed GD, antithyroid drugs for less than 3 months. Generation of the TCR library employed RNA extracted from PBMCs. iRepertoire HTBI primers and Arm-PCR of CDR3 regions built TCR beta libraries. TCRdb processed the multiplex PCR reads anew with MiXCR; each CDR3 protein has one entry. The table records around 450,000 distinct CDR3 sequences, about 15% of them present only once. The same sample was also studied in work on T cells in Graves' hyperthyroidism and ophthalmopathy.

This specimen consisted of peripheral blood mononuclear cells (PBMCs), obtained at new diagnosis, from a patient treated with antithyroid drugs. Receptors originate from a woman between 25 and 40 years old with Graves disease.

This chain uses TRBV7-9 with TRBJ2-7; D perhaps matches TRBD1 (6 bases). Trimming shortened V by 1 base and J by 6 bases, and 16 bases separated the two germline ends. Germline values: CDR1 SEHNR, CDR2 FQNEAQ (reference sequence). This CDR3 has 15 residues. In nucleotides, the CDR3 is TGTGCCAGCAGCTTAGTGACAGGACCTCTCTCCGAGCAGTACTTC. This sequence encodes CASSLVTGPLSEQYF.

This clonotype came up many times. The chain employs TRBV7-8 and TRBJ2-7, with D tentatively TRBD2 (5 bases). The CDR3 is 14 residues long. Per germline, CDR1 SGHVS and CDR2 FQNEAQ. V shed 0 bases and J shed 3 bases, with 9 bases lying between them. This CDR3 is CASSLAGGVYEQYF. CDR3 bases: TGTGCCAGCAGCTTAGCAGGAGGCGTCTACGAGCAGTACTTC.

This clonotype was counted many times. The J gene is TRBJ2-7, the V gene TRBV6-4; 12 bases are a match to TRBD2. The V gene's germline CDR1 is MRHNA and CDR2 SNTAGT. The CDR3 sequence is 15 residues long. The junction had 5 bases not matched to a gene; V was cut back by 3 bases and J by 5 bases. This CDR3 reads CASSETSGSSNEQYF. CDR3 nucleotide sequence: TGTGCCAGCAGTGAGACTAGCGGGAGCTCGAACGAGCAGTACTTC.

This clonotype was seen ten or more times. The gene calls are TRBV27 and TRBJ2-1; perhaps TRBD2 as D (5 bases). V lost 5 bases and J lost 3, with 17 bases in between. The CDR3 is 16 amino acids. CDR1 and CDR2 from the germline V gene are MNHEY and SMNVEV (reference sequence). This CDR3 is CASSPPGMMDYNEQFF. CDR3 nucleotide sequence: TGTGCCAGCAGTCCACCCGGGATGATGGACTACAATGAGCAGTTCTTC.

V and J are TRBV20-1 and TRBJ1-6; D is ambiguous. The CDR3 runs to 14 residues. The ends were cut back, 0 bases at V and 5 bases at J, with 8 bases in the middle. Germline V gives CDR1 DFQATT, CDR2 SNEGSKA (reference sequence). CDR3 sequence (DNA): TGCAGTGCTAGAGATCGTAGAGATAATTCACCCCTCCACTTT. Protein: CSARDRRDNSPLHF.

This clonotype was counted between two and nine times. The V and J genes are TRBV24-1 and TRBJ1-2, with 10 bases that match TRBD1. The CDR3 sequence is 16 residues long. Germline lookup yields CDR1 KGHDR and CDR2 SFDVKD. The J segment lost 4 bases and the V segment lost 3 bases, leaving 7 bases of the junction unmatched. CDR3 loop: CATSDATGTGVYGYTF. The CDR3 region has the DNA TGTGCCACCAGTGATGCCACTGGGACAGGGGTCTATGGCTACACCTTC.

This clonotype was seen only a few times. V gene TRBV10-3 combines with J gene TRBJ2-3; D unclear. The V and J ends lost 3 bases and 0 bases respectively, with 10 bases between them. The CDR3 totals 15 residues. Per germline, CDR1 ENHRY and CDR2 SYGVKD. DNA for the CDR3: TGTGCCATCAGTGAAAGGCAGTGGAGCACAGATACGCAGTATTTT. Protein product: CAISERQWSTDTQYF.

The sample holds many counts of this clonotype. As DNA, the CDR3 is TGTGCCACCAGTGATTTGGGACTAGCTGGCGAGACCCAGTACTTC. The encoded protein is CATSDLGLAGETQYF. This chain connects TRBV24-1 to TRBJ2-5; 8 bases are a match to TRBD2. V gave up 0 bases and J gave up 5 bases; unmatched junction bases: 4. The CDR3 has 15 residues. From germline, CDR1 is KGHDR and CDR2 SFDVKD.

A few counts support this clonotype. V usage is TRBV19 and J usage is TRBJ1-3; 8 positions match TRBD1. The germline CDR1 and CDR2 sequences are LNHDA and SQIVND (reference sequence). The CDR3 covers 15 residues. Unmatched junction bases numbered 4, after V lost 6 bases and J lost 0 bases. The DNA of the CDR3 is TGTGCCAGTAGAAGGGACAGGAGCTCTGGAAACACCATATATTTT. It encodes CASRRDRSSGNTIYF.

This clonotype was picked up a small number of times. V is TRBV7-2 and J is TRBJ2-1, with TRBD2 matching over 12 bases. V was clipped by 2 bases and J by 7 bases; unmatched bases: 6. The CDR3 has 16 amino acids. Germline values: CDR1 SGHTA, CDR2 FQGNSA. This CDR3 is CASSLPSLAGGNEQFF. CDR3 DNA: TGTGCCAGCAGCTTACCTAGTCTAGCGGGAGGGAATGAGCAGTTCTTC.

This clonotype was recorded at least ten times. The gene calls are TRBV27 and TRBJ2-7; D may match TRBD1 or TRBD2 (5 bases each). V was cut by 4 bases and J by 7 bases, with 20 bases left in between. Germline V CDR1 and CDR2: MNHEY, SMNVEV (reference sequence). The CDR3 extends over 15 amino acids. CDR3 in amino acids: CASSSPGTTIWEQYF. In DNA form, the CDR3 reads TGTGCCAGCAGTTCACCCGGGACCACTATTTGGGAGCAGTACTTC.

This clonotype occurred many times. This chain joins TRBV20-1 and TRBJ2-6; D is tentatively TRBD1 or TRBD2 (6 bases each). Germline V gene data show CDR1 as DFQATT and CDR2 as SNEGSKA (reference sequence). There are 14 residues in the CDR3. The V end was cut by 3 bases, the J end by 2 bases, with 8 bases between. The CDR3 DNA reads as TGCAGTGCTAGTAGGGGGGCTGGGGCCAACGTCCTGACTTTC. It encodes CSASRGAGANVLTF.

This clonotype has a count of ten or more. V is TRBV28 and J is TRBJ2-5; tentatively, D is TRBD2 (7 bases). Per germline, CDR1 MDHEN and CDR2 SYDVKM. The V gene lost 5 bases and the J gene lost 4 bases, with 17 bases spanning the gap. The CDR3 has 15 amino acids. For the CDR3, the DNA is TGTGCCAGCAGTCCCCACGAGGGGGGGCGAGAGACCCAGTACTTC. This sequence encodes CASSPHEGGRETQYF.

This clonotype was seen at least ten times. The chain employs TRBV20-1 and TRBJ2-5, with 9 bases that match TRBD2. The germline CDR1 and CDR2 sequences are DFQATT and SNEGSKA (reference sequence). This CDR3 is 16 amino acids long. The V gene end was trimmed by 0 bases and the J gene end by 0 bases; junction bases not matched to a gene: 5. This CDR3 reads CSARDRLAAYQETQYF. The CDR3 DNA reads TGCAGTGCTAGAGATCGACTAGCGGCGTACCAAGAGACCCAGTACTTC.

This clonotype was observed at least ten times. The chain links TRBV7-8 to TRBJ1-1; no clear D gene. Germline V lookup: CDR1 SGHVS, CDR2 FQNEAQ. The length of the CDR3 is 13 residues. The ends were cut back, 8 bases at V and 1 base at J, with 11 bases in the middle. DNA for the CDR3: TGTGCCAGCCAGCCGTGGAGGAACACTGAAGCTTTCTTT. Translated, it gives CASQPWRNTEAFF.

This clonotype was seen more than once but under ten times. V usage is TRBV25-1 and J usage is TRBJ1-4, with a weak D call TRBD1 (5 bases). Trimming stripped 5 bases from V and 7 bases from J, with 17 bases between. The germline gives CDR1 MGHDK, CDR2 SYGVNS. This CDR3 region has 15 residues. The CDR3 DNA reads TGTGCCAGCAGTCGAGGTGCAGGGACCCTTGAAAAACTGTTTTTT. It is translated as CASSRGAGTLEKLFF. Based on the CDR3 plus reference TRBV25-1 and TRBJ1-4, the full variable domain is EADIYQTPRYLVIGTGKKITLECSQTMGHDKMYWYQQDPGMELHLIHYSYGVNSTEKGDLSSESTVSRIRTEHFPLTLESARPSHTSQYLCASSRGAGTLEKLFFGSGTQLSVL.

This clonotype came up many times. This chain connects TRBV12-3 or TRBV12-4 to TRBJ2-3, with D perhaps TRBD2 (5 bases). CDR3 length: 11 residues. V was shortened by 5 bases and J by 10 bases, with 10 bases between the two germline ends. The CDR3 protein is CASSTTGAQYF. DNA for the CDR3: TGTGCCAGCAGTACAACCGGGGCGCAGTATTTT.

This clonotype was detected many times. V gene TRBV20-1 combines with J gene TRBJ2-7; TRBD2 matches 9 bases. V was pared by 5 bases and J by 6 bases, with 11 bases of the junction left unmatched. Germline loops: CDR1 DFQATT, CDR2 SNEGSKA (reference sequence). This CDR3 is built from 14 residues. For the CDR3, the DNA is TGCAGTGCTTGGACTAGCGCGACCGGGGGCGAGCAGTACTTC. It is translated as CSAWTSATGGEQYF.

This clonotype was recorded at least ten times. The chain uses TRBV12-3 or TRBV12-4 and TRBJ1-2; D unclear. The CDR3 has 15 amino acids. V lost 3 bases, J lost 8 bases, and 19 bases lay in between. CDR3 DNA sequence: TGTGCCAGCAGTTTGGCGACAATTCTTTCTTCGGGCTACACCTTC. Its translation: CASSLATILSSGYTF.

This clonotype was observed a few times. J is TRBJ1-4 and V is TRBV12-3 or TRBV12-4; weak D call: TRBD1 (5 bases). Between the trimmed V and J ends, which lost 3 bases and 4 bases, there was a span of 9 bases. This CDR3 is built from 14 residues. This chain's CDR3 is CASSFIRGNEKLFF. The CDR3 coding sequence is TGTGCCAGCAGTTTTATTAGGGGTAATGAAAAACTGTTTTTT.

A word on this clonotype: A much more abundant neighbour one base away suggests this may be a read error. The gene calls are TRBV11-2 and TRBJ2-1, with D tentatively TRBD2 (6 bases). CDR3 length equals 14 residues. Trimming removed 0 bases from V and 13 bases from J, with 16 bases in between. The V gene's germline CDR1 is SGHAT and CDR2 FQNNGV. The CDR3 DNA sequence: TGTGCCAGCAGCTTAGACGGGAGAGGGGAGACCCAGTTCTTC. This sequence encodes CASSLDGRGETQFF.

Points on this clonotype: This may stem from a read error, because a much larger clone lies one nucleotide away. The chain has TRBV18 and TRBJ2-4; 7 nucleotides align to TRBD2. V gave up 4 bases and J gave up 13 bases; unmatched junction bases: 25. This CDR3 comprises 18 residues. CDR1 is KGHSH and CDR2 is LQKENI in the germline V gene. The CDR3 nucleotides are TGTGCCAGCTCACGTGTCCCATCCGCGGCGGGAGATCTGAATGAGCAGTACTTC. Translation gives CASSRVPSAAGDLNEQYF.

This clonotype was recorded at least ten times. The chain employs TRBV7-6 and TRBJ2-1; D may be TRBD1 (6 bases). The CDR3 runs 15 residues. Germline CDR1 is SGHVS and CDR2 is FNYEAQ. V shed 1 base and J shed 2 bases, with 9 bases lying between them. The CDR3 loop reads CASSLERTAYNEQFF. The CDR3 bases are TGTGCCAGCAGCTTAGAAAGGACAGCCTACAATGAGCAGTTCTTC.

This clonotype was detected only a few times. A much bigger clone sits one base away, suggesting this may be a read error. The chain is built from TRBV7-9 and TRBJ2-3; D gene uncertain. This CDR3 spans 16 amino acids. V dropped 7 bases and J dropped 0 bases, with 17 bases sitting between them. Germline V gene lookup returns CDR1 SEHNR and CDR2 FQNEAQ (reference sequence). This chain's CDR3 is CASILAIGGSTDTQYF. In DNA, the CDR3 is TGTGCCAGCATTCTCGCGATCGGCGGAAGCACAGATACGCAGTATTTT. The full variable domain, with the rest looked up from reference TRBV7-9 and TRBJ2-3, is DTGVSQNPRHKITKRGQNVTFRCDPISEHNRLYWYRQTLGQGPEFLTYFQNEAQLEKSRLLSDRFSAERPKGSFSTLEIQRTEQGDSAMYLCASILAIGGSTDTQYFGPGTRLTVL.